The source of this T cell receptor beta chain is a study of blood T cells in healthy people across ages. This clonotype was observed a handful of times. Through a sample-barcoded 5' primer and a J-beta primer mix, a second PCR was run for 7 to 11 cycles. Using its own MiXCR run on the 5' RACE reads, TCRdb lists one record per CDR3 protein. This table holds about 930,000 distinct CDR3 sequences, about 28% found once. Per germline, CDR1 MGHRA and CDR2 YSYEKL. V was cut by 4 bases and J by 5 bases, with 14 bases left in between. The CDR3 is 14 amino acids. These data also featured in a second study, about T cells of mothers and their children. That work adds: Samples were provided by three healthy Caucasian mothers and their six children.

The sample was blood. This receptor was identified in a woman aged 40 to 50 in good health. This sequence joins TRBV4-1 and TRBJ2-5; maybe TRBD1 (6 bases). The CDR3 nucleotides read TGCGCCAGCAGCCCCGGACAGCTCGGGGAGACCCAGTACTTC. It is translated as CASSPGQLGETQYF.